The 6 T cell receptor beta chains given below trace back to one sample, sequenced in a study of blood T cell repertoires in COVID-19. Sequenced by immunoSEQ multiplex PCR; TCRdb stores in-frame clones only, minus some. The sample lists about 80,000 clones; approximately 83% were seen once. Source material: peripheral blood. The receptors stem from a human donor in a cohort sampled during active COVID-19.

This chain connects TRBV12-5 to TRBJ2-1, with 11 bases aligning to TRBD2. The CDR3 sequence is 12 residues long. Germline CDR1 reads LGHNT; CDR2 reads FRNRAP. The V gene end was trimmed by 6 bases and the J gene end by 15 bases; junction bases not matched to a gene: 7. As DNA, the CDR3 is TGTGCTAGTGGAATTAGCGGGAGGGGACGGTTCTTC. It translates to CASGISGRGRFF. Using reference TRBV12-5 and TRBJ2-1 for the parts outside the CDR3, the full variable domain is DARVTQTPRHKVTEMGQEVTMRCQPILGHNTVFWYRQTMMQGLELLAYFRNRAPLDDSGMPKDRFSAEMPDATLATLKIQPSEPRDSAVYFCASGISGRGRFFGPGTRLTVL.

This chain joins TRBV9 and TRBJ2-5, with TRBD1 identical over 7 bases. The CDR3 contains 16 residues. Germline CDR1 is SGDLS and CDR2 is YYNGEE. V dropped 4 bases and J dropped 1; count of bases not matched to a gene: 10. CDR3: CASSTQDRIPQETQYF. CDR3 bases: TGTGCCAGCAGCACCCAGGACAGGATACCCCAAGAGACCCAGTACTTC.

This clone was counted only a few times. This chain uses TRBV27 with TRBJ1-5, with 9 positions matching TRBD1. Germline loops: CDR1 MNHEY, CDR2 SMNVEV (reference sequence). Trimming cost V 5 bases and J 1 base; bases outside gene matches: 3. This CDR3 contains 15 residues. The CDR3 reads CASSPDRGSNQPQHF. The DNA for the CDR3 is TGTGCCAGCAGTCCGGACAGGGGAAGCAATCAGCCCCAGCATTTT.

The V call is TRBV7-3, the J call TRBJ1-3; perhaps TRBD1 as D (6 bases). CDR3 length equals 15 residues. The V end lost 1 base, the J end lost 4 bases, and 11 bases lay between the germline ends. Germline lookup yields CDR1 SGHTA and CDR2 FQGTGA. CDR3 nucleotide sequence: TGTGCCAGCAGCTTAATCCCAGGGACAGGAAACACCATATATTTT. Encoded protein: CASSLIPGTGNTIYF.

DNA of the CDR3: TGCAGTGCTAGTTGGACAGGGGACCCTAACTATGGCTACACCTTC. Its protein is CSASWTGDPNYGYTF. The chain has TRBV20-1 and TRBJ1-2; 9 bases match TRBD1. Trimming removed 3 bases from V and 0 bases from J; junction bases left unmatched: 5. This CDR3 comprises 15 residues. CDR1 DFQATT and CDR2 SNEGSKA come from the germline V gene (reference sequence).

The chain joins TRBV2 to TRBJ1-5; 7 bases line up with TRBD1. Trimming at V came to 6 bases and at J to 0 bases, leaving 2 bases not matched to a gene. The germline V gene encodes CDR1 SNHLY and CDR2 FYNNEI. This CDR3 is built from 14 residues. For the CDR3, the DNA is TGTGCCAGCAGAGGGGGCTCTAGCAATCAGCCCCAGCATTTT. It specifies CASRGGSSNQPQHF.